This T cell receptor beta chain was profiled in a study of T cell repertoires in cytomegalovirus infection. Points from the study as a whole: Clonotype analysis showed dominance of the ex vivo response by HLA-C-restricted CMV-specific TCR beta clonotypes.

This clonotype appeared many times. The target antigen is unknown. The germline V gene encodes CDR1 SGHTA and CDR2 FQGNSA. V lost 1 base and J 5 bases, leaving 8 bases between the germline ends. This CDR3 is built from 13 residues. Using its own MiXCR run on the reads, TCRdb lists one record per CDR3 protein. Of 250,000 to 300,000 distinct CDR3 sequences in the sample, roughly 13% were seen once. The rearrangement joins TRBV7-2 to TRBJ2-5; D call uncertain. The receptor's source is a human donor in good health (CMV status not recorded). Some clones in this sample may be carry-over from other donors' samples. The source material was PBMCs. The CDR3 loop reads CASSLGPRETQYF. Written as DNA, the CDR3 is TGTGCCAGCAGCTTAGGCCCCAGGGAGACCCAGTACTTC.